This T cell receptor (beta chain) comes out of a study of T cells in Graves' hyperthyroidism and ophthalmopathy. RNA transcripts were the template for amplifying TCR beta CDR3 regions. Initially, a first-round RT-PCR of the TCR CDR3 employed the HTBI primer set. TCRdb reprocessed the multiplex PCR reads via MiXCR and lists one record per CDR3 protein. This table holds under 250,000 distinct CDR3 sequences, roughly 15% found once. Uncontrolled infection, other autoimmune disease, pregnancy or lactation disqualified patients from enrolment. About this clonotype itself: Its antigen is as yet unknown.

Germline values: CDR1 MDHEN, CDR2 SYDVKM. The length of the CDR3 is 16 residues. J gave up 3 bases and V 6 bases, and 6 bases lay outside the gene matches. Regarding the study as a whole: Model output signaled ophthalmopathy a median approximately six months ahead of onset. Blood also showed most of the thyroid clonotypes that were expanded above 0.001.

Sequenced: blood. The sequence was obtained from a man aged 45-65 years with Graves' hyperthyroidism. The rearrangement links TRBV28 to TRBJ2-2; TRBD2 aligns across 11 bases. CDR3 region: CASRDVGLADTGELFF. CDR3 bases: TGTGCCAGCAGGGATGTGGGACTAGCGGACACCGGGGAGCTGTTTTTT.